The entry that follows covers one T cell receptor (beta chain) sequence. Only in-frame clones appear in the TCRdb table, and some are missing; sequencing was by immunoSEQ multiplex PCR. This table has under 70,000 clones, about nine tenths appearing once. V lost 5 bases and J 4 bases, leaving 15 bases between the germline ends. This CDR3 spans 15 amino acids. Germline V lookup: CDR1 SGHTA, CDR2 FQGNSA. The source of the sample is a study of control samples from healthy donors and cancer patients. The chain uses TRBV7-2 and TRBJ1-3, with unresolved D. The clonotype was recovered from a man aged 55-75 years with head and neck cancer. Sequencing input: PBMCs. CDR3 DNA: TGTGCCAGCAGCACCTTGAGTGGGTTCGGAAACACCATATATTTT. Protein product: CASSTLSGFGNTIYF. Looking up the rest from reference TRBV7-2 and TRBJ1-3 gives the full variable domain: GAGVSQSPSNKVTEKGKDVELRCDPISGHTALYWYRQSLGQGLEFLIYFQGNSAPDKSGLPSDRFSAERTGGSVSTLTIQRTQQEDSAVYLCASSTLSGFGNTIYFGEGSWLTVV.